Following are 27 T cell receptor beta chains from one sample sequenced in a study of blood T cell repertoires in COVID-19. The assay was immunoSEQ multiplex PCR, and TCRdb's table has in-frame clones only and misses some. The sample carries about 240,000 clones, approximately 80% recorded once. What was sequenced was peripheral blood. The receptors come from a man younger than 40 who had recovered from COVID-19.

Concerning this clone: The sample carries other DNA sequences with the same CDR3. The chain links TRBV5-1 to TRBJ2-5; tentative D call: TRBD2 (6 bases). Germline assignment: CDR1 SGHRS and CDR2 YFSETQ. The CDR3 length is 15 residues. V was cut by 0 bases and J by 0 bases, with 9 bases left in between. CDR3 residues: CASSLGGGDQETQYF. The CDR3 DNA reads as TGCGCCAGCAGCTTGGGGGGCGGGGACCAAGAGACCCAGTACTTC.

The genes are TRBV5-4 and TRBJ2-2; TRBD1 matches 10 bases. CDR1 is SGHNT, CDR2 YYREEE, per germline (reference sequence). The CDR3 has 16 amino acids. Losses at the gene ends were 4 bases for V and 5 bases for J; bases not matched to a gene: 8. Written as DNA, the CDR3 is TGTGCCAGCAGCCCAGGACAGGGGGTTGGAACCGGGGAGCTGTTTTTT. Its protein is CASSPGQGVGTGELFF.

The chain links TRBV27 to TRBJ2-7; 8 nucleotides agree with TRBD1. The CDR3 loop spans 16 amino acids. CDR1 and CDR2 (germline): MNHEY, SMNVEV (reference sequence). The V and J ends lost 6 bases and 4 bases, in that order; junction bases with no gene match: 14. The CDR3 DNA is TGTGCCAGCAGACAAACGGGACAGGACCCTCCTTACGAGCAGTACTTC. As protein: CASRQTGQDPPYEQYF.

In nucleotides, the CDR3 is TGTGCCAGCAGCCCTAATGGAGGGAACACTGAAGCTTTCTTT. Its translation: CASSPNGGNTEAFF. V and J are TRBV27 and TRBJ1-1; no firm D call. Germline CDR1 and CDR2: MNHEY and SMNVEV (reference sequence). CDR3 size: 14 residues. Trimming pared 6 bases from V and 1 base from J, leaving 12 bases between.

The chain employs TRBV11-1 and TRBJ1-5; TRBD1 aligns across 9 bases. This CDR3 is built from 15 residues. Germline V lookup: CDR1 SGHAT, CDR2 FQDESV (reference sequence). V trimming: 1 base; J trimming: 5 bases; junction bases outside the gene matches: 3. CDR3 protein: CASSLGDREDQPQHF. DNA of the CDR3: TGTGCCAGCAGCTTAGGGGACAGGGAGGATCAGCCCCAGCATTTT. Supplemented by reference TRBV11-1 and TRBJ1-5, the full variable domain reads EAEVAQSPRYKITEKSQAVAFWCDPISGHATLYWYRQILGQGPELLVQFQDESVVDDSQLPKDRFSAERLKGVDSTLKIQPAELGDSAMYLCASSLGDREDQPQHFGDGTRLSIL.

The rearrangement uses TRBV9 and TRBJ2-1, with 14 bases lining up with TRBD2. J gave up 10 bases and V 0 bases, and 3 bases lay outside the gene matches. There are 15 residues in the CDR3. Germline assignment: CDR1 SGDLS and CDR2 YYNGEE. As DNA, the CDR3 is TGTGCCAGCAGCGTAGAGGGACTAGCGGGGGAGGAGCAGTTCTTC. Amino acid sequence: CASSVEGLAGEEQFF. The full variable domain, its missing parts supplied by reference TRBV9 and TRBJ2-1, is DSGVTQTPKHLITATGQRVTLRCSPRSGDLSVYWYQQSLDQGLQFLIQYYNGEERAKGNILERFSAQQFPDLHSELNLSSLELGDSALYFCASSVEGLAGEEQFFGPGTRLTVL.

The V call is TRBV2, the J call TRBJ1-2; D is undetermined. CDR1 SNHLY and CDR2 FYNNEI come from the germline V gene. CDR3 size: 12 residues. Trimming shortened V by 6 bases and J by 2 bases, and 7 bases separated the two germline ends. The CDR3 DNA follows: TGTGCCAGCAGGGTCGGGAACTATGGCTACACCTTC. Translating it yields CASRVGNYGYTF.

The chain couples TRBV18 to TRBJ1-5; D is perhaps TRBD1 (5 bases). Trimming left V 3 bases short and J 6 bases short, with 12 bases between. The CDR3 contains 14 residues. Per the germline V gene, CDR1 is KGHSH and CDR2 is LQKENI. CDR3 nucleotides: TGTGCCAGCTCACCGGGGGAGGGTGGTCAGCCCCAGCATTTT. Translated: CASSPGEGGQPQHF.

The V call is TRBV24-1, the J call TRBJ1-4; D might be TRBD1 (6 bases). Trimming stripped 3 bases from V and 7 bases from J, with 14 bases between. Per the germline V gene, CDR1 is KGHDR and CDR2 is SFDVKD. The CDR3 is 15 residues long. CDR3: CATSDARQEGEKLFF. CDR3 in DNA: TGTGCCACCAGTGATGCGAGACAGGAAGGTGAAAAACTGTTTTTT.

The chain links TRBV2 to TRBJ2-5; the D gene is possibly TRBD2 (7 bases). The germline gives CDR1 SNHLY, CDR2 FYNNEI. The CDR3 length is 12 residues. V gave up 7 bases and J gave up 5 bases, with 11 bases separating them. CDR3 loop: CASKGGWETQYF. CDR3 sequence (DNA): TGTGCCAGCAAGGGGGGGTGGGAGACCCAGTACTTC. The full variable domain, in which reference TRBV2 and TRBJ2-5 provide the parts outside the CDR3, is EPEVTQTPSHQVTQMGQEVILRCVPISNHLYFYWYRQILGQKVEFLVSFYNNEISEKSEIFDDQFSVERPDGSNFTLKIRSTKLEDSAMYFCASKGGWETQYFGPGTRLLVL.

CDR3 residues: CASKTQGVAVEAFF. The CDR3 DNA is TGTGCCAGCAAAACCCAGGGGGTAGCAGTTGAAGCTTTCTTT. The chain joins TRBV6-5 to TRBJ1-1; the match to TRBD1 covers 7 bases. Germline lookup yields CDR1 MNHEY and CDR2 SVGAGI. The length of the CDR3 is 14 residues. The V segment lost 7 bases and the J segment 7 bases; nucleotides outside the gene matches: 12.

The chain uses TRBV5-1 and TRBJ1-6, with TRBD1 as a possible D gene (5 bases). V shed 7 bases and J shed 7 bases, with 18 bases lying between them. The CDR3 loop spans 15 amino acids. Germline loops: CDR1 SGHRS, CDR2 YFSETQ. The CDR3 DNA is TGCGCCAGCTCGCCAGGGCTCCCAATAAATTCACCCCTCCACTTT. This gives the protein CASSPGLPINSPLHF. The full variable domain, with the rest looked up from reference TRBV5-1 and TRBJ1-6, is KAGVTQTPRYLIKTRGQQVTLSCSPISGHRSVSWYQQTPGQGLQFLFEYFSETQRNKGNFPGRFSGRQFSNSRSEMNVSTLELGDSALYLCASSPGLPINSPLHFGNGTRLTVT.

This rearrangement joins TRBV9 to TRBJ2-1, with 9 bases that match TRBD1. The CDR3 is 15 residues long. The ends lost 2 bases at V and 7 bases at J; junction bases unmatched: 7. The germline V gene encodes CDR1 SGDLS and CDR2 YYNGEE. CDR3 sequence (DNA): TGTGCCAGCAGCGTTGAGGGGACAGGGTTGAATGAGCAGTTCTTC. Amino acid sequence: CASSVEGTGLNEQFF. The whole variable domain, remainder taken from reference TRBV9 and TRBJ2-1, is DSGVTQTPKHLITATGQRVTLRCSPRSGDLSVYWYQQSLDQGLQFLIQYYNGEERAKGNILERFSAQQFPDLHSELNLSSLELGDSALYFCASSVEGTGLNEQFFGPGTRLTVL.

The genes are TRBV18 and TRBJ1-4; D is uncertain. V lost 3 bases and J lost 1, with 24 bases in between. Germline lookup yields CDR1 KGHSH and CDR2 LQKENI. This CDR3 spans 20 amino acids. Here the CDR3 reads CASSPRPPRSGLGTNEKLFF. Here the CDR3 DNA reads TGTGCCAGCTCACCCAGACCCCCCAGGTCAGGCCTGGGAACTAATGAAAAACTGTTTTTT.

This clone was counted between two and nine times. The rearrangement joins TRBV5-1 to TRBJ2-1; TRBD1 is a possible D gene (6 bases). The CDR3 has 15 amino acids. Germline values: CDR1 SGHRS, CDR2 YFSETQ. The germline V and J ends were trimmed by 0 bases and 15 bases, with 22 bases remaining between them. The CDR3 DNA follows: TGCGCCAGCAGCTTGGGGCAGGGGTATGGTCCGGGTCCGTTCTTC. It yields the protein CASSLGQGYGPGPFF.

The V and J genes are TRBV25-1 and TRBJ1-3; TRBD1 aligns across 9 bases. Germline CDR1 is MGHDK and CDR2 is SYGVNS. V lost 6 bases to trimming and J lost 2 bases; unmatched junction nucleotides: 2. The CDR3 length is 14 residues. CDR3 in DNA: TGTGCCAGCAGAGACAGGGGGGCTGGAAACACCATATATTTT. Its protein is CASRDRGAGNTIYF.

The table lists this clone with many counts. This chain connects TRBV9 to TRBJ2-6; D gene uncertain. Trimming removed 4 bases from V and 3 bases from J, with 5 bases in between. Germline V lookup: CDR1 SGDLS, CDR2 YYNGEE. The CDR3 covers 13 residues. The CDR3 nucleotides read TGTGCCAGCAGCACTGGTGGGGCCAACGTCCTGACTTTC. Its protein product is CASSTGGANVLTF.

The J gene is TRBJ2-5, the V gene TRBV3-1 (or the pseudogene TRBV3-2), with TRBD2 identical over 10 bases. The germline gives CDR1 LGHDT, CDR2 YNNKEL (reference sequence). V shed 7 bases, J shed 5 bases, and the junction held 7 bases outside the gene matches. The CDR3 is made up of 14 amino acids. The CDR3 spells CASTERGGQETQYF. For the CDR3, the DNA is TGTGCCAGCACGGAGCGGGGGGGCCAGGAGACCCAGTACTTC.

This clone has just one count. Written as DNA, the CDR3 is TGTGCCAGCAATATCTTTACCCTAGGGAACACTGAAGCTTTCTTT. It codes for CASNIFTLGNTEAFF. V is TRBV11-2 and J is TRBJ1-1; D remains ambiguous. V lost 7 bases and J lost 1, with 16 bases in between. Germline V gene sequence: CDR1 SGHAT, CDR2 FQNNGV. The CDR3 length is 15 residues.

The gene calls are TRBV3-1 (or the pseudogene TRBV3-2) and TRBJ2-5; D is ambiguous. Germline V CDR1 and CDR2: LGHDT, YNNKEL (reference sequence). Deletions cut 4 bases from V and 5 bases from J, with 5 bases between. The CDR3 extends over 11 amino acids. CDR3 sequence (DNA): TGTGCCAGCAGCCTCCGGGAGACCCAGTACTTC. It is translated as CASSLRETQYF.

The CDR3 DNA is TGTGCCAGTAGTCCGGGAGACCTAATCGTCGGTGGAAACACCATATATTTT. This encodes CASSPGDLIVGGNTIYF. V is TRBV19 and J is TRBJ1-3; D remains unclear. Germline V gene sequence: CDR1 LNHDA, CDR2 SQIVND (reference sequence). V lost 5 bases, J lost 3 bases, and 20 bases lay in between. The CDR3 is made up of 17 amino acids.

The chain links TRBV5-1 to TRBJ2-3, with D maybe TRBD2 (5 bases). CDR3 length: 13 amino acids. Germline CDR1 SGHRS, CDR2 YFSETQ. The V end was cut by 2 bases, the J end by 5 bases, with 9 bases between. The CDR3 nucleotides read TGCGCCAGCAGCTTCGGACTGGGAGATACGCAGTATTTT. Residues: CASSFGLGDTQYF.

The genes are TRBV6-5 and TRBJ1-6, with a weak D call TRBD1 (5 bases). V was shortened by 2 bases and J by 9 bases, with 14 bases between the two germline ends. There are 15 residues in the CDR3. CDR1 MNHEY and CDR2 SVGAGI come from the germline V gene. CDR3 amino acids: CASSYGGEVTSPLHF. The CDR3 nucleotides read TGTGCCAGCAGTTACGGAGGGGAGGTGACTTCACCCCTCCACTTT.

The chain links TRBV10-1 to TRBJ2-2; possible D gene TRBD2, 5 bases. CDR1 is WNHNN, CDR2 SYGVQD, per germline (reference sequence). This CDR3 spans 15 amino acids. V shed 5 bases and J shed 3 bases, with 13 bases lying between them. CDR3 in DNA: TGCGCCAGCAGTTCGGGCAGGCGGGACACCGGGGAGCTGTTTTTT. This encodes CASSSGRRDTGELFF.

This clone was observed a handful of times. The CDR3 nucleotides read TGTGCCAGCAGCCTGGGACAGGGGAGGAATCAGCCCCAGCATTTT. Its protein product is CASSLGQGRNQPQHF. The chain is built from TRBV7-2 and TRBJ1-5, with 10 bases that match TRBD1. Germline-derived CDR1 and CDR2 are SGHTA and FQGNSA. V gave up 5 bases and J gave up 4 bases; unmatched junction bases: 5. The CDR3 is 15 residues long.

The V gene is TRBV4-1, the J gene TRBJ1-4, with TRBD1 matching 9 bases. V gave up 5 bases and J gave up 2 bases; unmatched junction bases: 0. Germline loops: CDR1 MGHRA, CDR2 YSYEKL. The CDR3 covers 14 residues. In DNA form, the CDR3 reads TGCGCCAGCAGCGGGACAGGGACTAATGAAAAACTGTTTTTT. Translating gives CASSGTGTNEKLFF.

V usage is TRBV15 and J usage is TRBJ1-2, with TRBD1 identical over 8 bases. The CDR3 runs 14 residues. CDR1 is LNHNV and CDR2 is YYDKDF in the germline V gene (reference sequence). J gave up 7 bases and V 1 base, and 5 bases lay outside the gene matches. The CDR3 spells CATSRGGRGLGYTF. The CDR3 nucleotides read TGTGCCACCAGCAGAGGTGGCAGGGGGCTTGGCTACACCTTC.